These 22 T cell receptor beta chains originate from one sample sequenced in a study of shared clonotypes between healthy human individuals. Naive CD8 populations comprised CD45RO-negative cells positively selected for CCR7, excluding terminally differentiated effector memory CD45RA+ cells. Sequenced by immunoSEQ multiplex PCR; TCRdb stores in-frame clones only, minus some. The profile covers roughly 2 million clones, with approximately 95% appearing a single time and around 1.1% taken by the ten largest. The specimen was naive CD8+ T cells sorted from blood. Every receptor here comes from a man younger than 30 in good health.

This sequence joins TRBV30 and TRBJ2-1; a weak D match, TRBD1 (5 bases). V lost 5 bases, J lost 5 bases, and 10 bases lay in between. The germline V gene encodes CDR1 GTSNPN and CDR2 SVGIG (reference sequence). The CDR3 totals 12 residues. The DNA of the CDR3 is TGTGCCTGGGACAGACAGAACAATGAGCAGTTCTTC. Its protein is CAWDRQNNEQFF.

The chain is built from TRBV6-5 and TRBJ2-7; D could derive from TRBD1 or TRBD2 (5 bases each). In germline, CDR1 is MNHEY, CDR2 SVGAGI. The V end was cut by 5 bases, the J end by 3 bases, with 14 bases between. The CDR3 sequence is 14 residues long. This chain's CDR3 is CASSLGTGSYEQYF. In nucleotides, the CDR3 is TGTGCCAGCAGTCTTGGGACGGGAAGCTACGAGCAGTACTTC.

The genes are TRBV11-2 and TRBJ2-2; the D call may be TRBD1 or TRBD2 (6 bases each). The CDR3 has 17 residues. V was cut by 7 bases and J by 2 bases, with 20 bases left in between. CDR1 and CDR2 (germline): SGHAT, FQNNGV. Here the CDR3 DNA reads TGTGCCAGCATCCCCTCACGGGGGCAGGGTAACACCGGGGAGCTGTTTTTT. Protein: CASIPSRGQGNTGELFF.

This sequence joins TRBV6-5 and TRBJ1-1; D call uncertain. CDR1 and CDR2 from the germline V gene are MNHEY and SVGAGI. Trimming took 0 bases from V and 3 from J, leaving 14 bases between them. This CDR3 is built from 16 residues. In DNA, the CDR3 is TGTGCCAGCAGTTACTCCACATACTTACTCGACACTGAAGCTTTCTTT. The encoded protein is CASSYSTYLLDTEAFF.

This chain connects TRBV10-3 to TRBJ2-7; 9 nucleotides agree with TRBD2. V lost 3 bases to trimming and J lost 0 bases; unmatched junction nucleotides: 3. Germline V CDR1 and CDR2: ENHRY, SYGVKD. The CDR3 spans 15 residues. CDR3 DNA: TGTGCCATCAGTGAAGAGACTAGCGGCTCCTACGAGCAGTACTTC. Translated, it gives CAISEETSGSYEQYF.

The chain joins TRBV28 to TRBJ1-2, with 9 positions matching TRBD1. This CDR3 spans 13 amino acids. Per germline, CDR1 MDHEN and CDR2 SYDVKM. CDR3 loop: CATTGTGPYGYTF. The CDR3 DNA is TGTGCGACAACCGGGACAGGGCCCTATGGCTACACCTTC.

The rearrangement joins TRBV7-3 to TRBJ2-7; D is perhaps TRBD1 (5 bases). The CDR3 loop spans 14 amino acids. V gave up 1 base and J gave up 1 base, with 8 bases separating them. Germline-derived CDR1 and CDR2 are SGHTA and FQGTGA. CDR3 bases: TGTGCCAGCAGCTTAATCGACAGATCCTACGAGCAGTACTTC. Its translation: CASSLIDRSYEQYF.

The chain combines TRBV28 with TRBJ1-4; possible D gene TRBD1, 6 bases. This CDR3 region has 14 residues. CDR1 MDHEN and CDR2 SYDVKM come from the germline V gene. The germline V and J ends were trimmed by 3 bases and 4 bases, with 9 bases remaining between them. The CDR3 DNA follows: TGTGCCAGCAGTTTCGGACAGCTTAATGAAAAACTGTTTTTT. This codes for CASSFGQLNEKLFF.

This clone showed up just once. V is TRBV7-2 and J is TRBJ2-1; no firm D call. Trimming took off 8 bases at V and 2 bases at J, with 19 bases between the two ends. The CDR3 is 16 amino acids. Germline CDR1 and CDR2: SGHTA and FQGNSA. The CDR3 loop is CASQLDPGHPYNEQFF. The CDR3 DNA reads TGTGCCAGCCAGCTAGACCCCGGGCACCCCTACAATGAGCAGTTCTTC.

The CDR3 loop is CSVEGSNSGNTIYF. DNA for the CDR3: TGCAGCGTTGAAGGTTCGAACTCTGGAAACACCATATATTTT. The chain uses TRBV29-1 and TRBJ1-3; D remains unclear. Trimming cost V 1 base and J 0 bases, with 7 bases left between them. From germline, CDR1 is SQVTM and CDR2 ANQGSEA. This CDR3 is built from 14 residues.

This rearrangement joins TRBV5-4 to TRBJ1-2; TRBD1 matches 11 bases. The V gene end was trimmed by 5 bases and the J gene end by 8 bases; junction bases not matched to a gene: 5. The CDR3 is made up of 13 amino acids. The germline V gene has CDR1 SGHNT and CDR2 YYREEE (reference sequence). The CDR3 here is CASREGTGGGYTF. The DNA of the CDR3 is TGTGCCAGCAGGGAAGGGACAGGGGGAGGCTACACCTTC. Full variable domain (missing parts from reference TRBV5-4 and TRBJ1-2): ETGVTQSPTHLIKTRGQQVTLRCSSQSGHNTVSWYQQALGQGPQFIFQYYREEENGRGNFPPRFSGLQFPNYSSELNVNALELDDSALYLCASREGTGGGYTFGSGTRLTVV.

This clone has a single count. J is TRBJ2-7 and V is TRBV7-6; D is unclear. Germline CDR1 reads SGHVS; CDR2 reads FNYEAQ. CDR3 size: 14 residues. Trimming pared 0 bases from V and 0 bases from J, leaving 6 bases between. The CDR3 here is CASSLARNSYEQYF. CDR3 sequence (DNA): TGTGCCAGCAGCTTAGCCCGGAACTCCTACGAGCAGTACTTC.

This chain uses TRBV2 with TRBJ2-7; 11 nucleotides align to TRBD1. In germline, CDR1 is SNHLY, CDR2 FYNNEI. CDR3 size: 15 residues. The V gene end was trimmed by 6 bases and the J gene end by 3 bases; junction bases not matched to a gene: 7. Written as DNA, the CDR3 is TGTGCCAGCAGGGCAGGACAGGGGGCCGTCTACGAGCAGTACTTC. This translates into CASRAGQGAVYEQYF.

Written as DNA, the CDR3 is TGCGCCAGCAGCCAGTACAGGGGAACCGGGGAGCTGTTTTTT. Translation gives CASSQYRGTGELFF. The genes are TRBV4-1 and TRBJ2-2, with TRBD1 identical over 7 bases. The trim removed 3 bases at V and 5 bases at J, leaving 3 bases unmatched. This CDR3 is built from 14 residues. CDR1 MGHRA and CDR2 YSYEKL come from the germline V gene.

The chain combines TRBV5-4 with TRBJ1-1; a possible D gene is TRBD1 (6 bases). Trimming pared 2 bases from V and 4 bases from J, leaving 9 bases between. This CDR3 has 13 residues. Per the germline V gene, CDR1 is SGHNT and CDR2 is YYREEE (reference sequence). CDR3 sequence (DNA): TGTGCCAGCAGCTTAGGGGGGCCCACTGAAGCTTTCTTT. Translating it yields CASSLGGPTEAFF.

This chain uses TRBV2 with TRBJ2-1, with unresolved D. V lost 5 bases and J lost 0, with 17 bases in between. CDR1 and CDR2 from the germline V gene are SNHLY and FYNNEI. This CDR3 comprises 17 residues. Here the CDR3 DNA reads TGTGCCAGCAGTTCGGACCTGCACGATAGCTCCTACAATGAGCAGTTCTTC. Translating it yields CASSSDLHDSSYNEQFF.

The chain carries TRBV7-8 and TRBJ1-6; possibly TRBD1 for D (6 bases). The CDR3 consists of 15 residues. V shed 4 bases and J shed 10 bases, with 17 bases lying between them. Germline V gives CDR1 SGHVS, CDR2 FQNEAQ. CDR3: CASSYTTGAVSPLHF. The CDR3 DNA is TGTGCCAGCAGCTACACTACGGGGGCTGTATCACCCCTCCACTTT.

This clone was picked up a small number of times. This sample also contains other DNA sequences that code for the same CDR3. J is TRBJ1-1 and V is TRBV30; D remains unclear. CDR1 is GTSNPN, CDR2 SVGIG, per germline (reference sequence). CDR3 length equals 13 residues. V was pared by 4 bases and J by 1 base, with 10 bases between. CDR3 bases: TGTGCCTGGAATTTAGGTGGGAACACTGAAGCTTTCTTT. It is translated as CAWNLGGNTEAFF.

V and J are TRBV30 and TRBJ2-2; D might be TRBD2 (7 bases). CDR3 length: 14 residues. Germline CDR1 and CDR2: GTSNPN and SVGIG (reference sequence). The ends were cut back, 4 bases at V and 6 bases at J, with 15 bases in the middle. The CDR3 region is CAWNKGGGPGELFF. In DNA, the CDR3 is TGTGCCTGGAATAAGGGCGGGGGCCCCGGGGAGCTGTTTTTT.

This sequence joins TRBV25-1 and TRBJ2-7; a weak D match, TRBD2 (5 bases). Trimming pared 8 bases from V and 3 bases from J, leaving 14 bases between. Germline CDR1 MGHDK, CDR2 SYGVNS. The CDR3 runs to 13 residues. This chain's CDR3 is CASELSEGYEQYF. The CDR3 DNA sequence: TGTGCCAGCGAACTGAGTGAGGGCTACGAGCAGTACTTC.

The chain recombines TRBV2 with TRBJ2-5, with 10 bases identical to TRBD2. The DNA end favors TRBJ2-7, so the J call may be wrong. Germline V gene data show CDR1 as SNHLY and CDR2 as FYNNEI. The CDR3 length is 14 residues. The CDR3 bases are TGTGCCAGCAGATCTAGCGGGGGATCCTACGAGCAGTACTTC. Protein: CASRSSGGSYEQYF.

The rearrangement links TRBV9 to TRBJ2-3, with 11 bases aligning to TRBD2. This CDR3 spans 18 amino acids. Germline V gene sequence: CDR1 SGDLS, CDR2 YYNGEE. The J segment lost 6 bases and the V segment lost 2 bases, leaving 14 bases of the junction unmatched. The CDR3 reads CASSVGEVGTSGMDTQYF. For the CDR3, the DNA is TGTGCCAGCAGCGTGGGGGAGGTCGGGACTAGCGGAATGGATACGCAGTATTTT.